This record concerns one T cell receptor (beta chain) sequence. Its antigen is still unknown. Sequenced by immunoSEQ multiplex PCR; TCRdb stores in-frame clones only, minus some. In the table there are 130,000 or so clones, around 94% of which are singletons. The data originate from a study of T cell responses to AZD1222 COVID-19 vaccine. Study-level results: As reported, nearly half of all spike-specific TCRs target variant regions that are unmutated. Clonal diversity was possibly underestimated, and the donors were mostly white British, with more females.

CDR3 size: 14 residues. With 1 base removed from V and 5 bases from J, the gap between germline ends came to 9 bases. Germline CDR1 reads KGHSH; CDR2 reads LQKENI. The sample consisted of peripheral blood, taken on day 0 of AZD1222 vaccination. The rearrangement links TRBV18 to TRBJ2-1; a weak D match, TRBD2 (6 bases). This sequence originates from an adult in good health. DNA of the CDR3: TGTGCCAGCTCACCACAGACTAGAAACAATGAGCAGTTCTTC. Amino acid sequence: CASSPQTRNNEQFF.